A selection of T cell receptor beta chains follows, all from one sample in a study of blood T cell repertoires in COVID-19. The assay was immunoSEQ multiplex PCR, and TCRdb's table has in-frame clones only and misses some. This sample yields 110,000 to 150,000 clones, of which roughly 80% are seen a single time; about 6.1% belongs to the top ten. The sequencing sample was made of PBMCs or T cells enriched from blood (not recorded which). The origin of the receptors is a woman in her 40s who had recovered from COVID-19. The CDR3 runs from the conserved cysteine through the conserved F or W. A D gene is named only where the DNA matches it firmly. Clone size is not always given. Where it is, it says once, few, many or a class for expanded clones.

cdr3_length: 14; d_call: NA; j_call: TRBJ2-7; v_call: TRBV14; clone_size: few; cdr3_aa: CASRAGTASSKQYF; cdr3_nt: TGTGCCAGCAGGGCGGGGACAGCGTCGAGCAAGCAGTACTTC
cdr3_length: 18; d_call: TRBD2; j_call: TRBJ2-2; v_call: TRBV4-1; clone_size: NA; cdr3_aa: CASSQGGLAGAQPGELFF; cdr3_nt: TGCGCCAGCAGCCAAGGTGGACTAGCGGGAGCCCAACCCGGGGAGCTGTTTTTT
cdr3_length: 18; d_call: TRBD1; j_call: TRBJ1-5; v_call: TRBV18; clone_size: NA; cdr3_aa: CASSLRRGTGDSNQPQHF; cdr3_nt: TGTGCCAGCTCACTGCGACGGGGGACAGGGGATAGCAATCAGCCCCAGCATTTT
cdr3_length: 15; d_call: TRBD2; j_call: TRBJ2-3; v_call: TRBV27; clone_size: NA; cdr3_aa: CARRLAGGYADTQYF; cdr3_nt: TGTGCCAGGAGACTAGCGGGGGGGTACGCAGATACGCAGTATTTT
cdr3_length: 13; d_call: NA; j_call: TRBJ2-1; v_call: TRBV6-1; clone_size: NA; cdr3_aa: CASSEVGVYEQFF; cdr3_nt: TGTGCCAGCAGTGAGGTCGGGGTCTATGAGCAGTTCTTC
cdr3_length: 15; d_call: TRBD2; j_call: TRBJ2-1; v_call: TRBV11-2; clone_size: NA; cdr3_aa: CASSFPGTSYNEQFF; cdr3_nt: TGTGCCAGCAGCTTTCCCGGGACTAGCTACAATGAGCAGTTCTTC
cdr3_length: 13; d_call: TRBD1; j_call: TRBJ1-2; v_call: TRBV9; clone_size: NA; cdr3_aa: CASSAGTVYGYTF; cdr3_nt: TGTGCCAGCAGCGCCGGGACAGTCTATGGCTACACCTTC
cdr3_length: 15; d_call: NA; j_call: TRBJ1-5; v_call: TRBV5-1; clone_size: NA; cdr3_aa: CASSFGEGSNQPQHF; cdr3_nt: TGCGCCAGCAGCTTTGGGGAGGGGAGCAATCAGCCCCAGCATTTT
cdr3_length: 14; d_call: TRBD2; j_call: TRBJ2-1; v_call: TRBV10-3; clone_size: NA; cdr3_aa: CAIKGTSGNNEQFF; cdr3_nt: TGTGCCATCAAAGGGACTAGCGGAAACAATGAGCAGTTCTTC
cdr3_length: 16; d_call: TRBD1; j_call: TRBJ2-7; v_call: TRBV4-1; clone_size: once; cdr3_aa: CASSHPGTGGEYEQYF; cdr3_nt: TGCGCCAGCAGCCACCCCGGGACAGGGGGCGAGTACGAGCAGTACTTC
cdr3_length: 14; d_call: NA; j_call: TRBJ2-7; v_call: TRBV20-1; clone_size: NA; cdr3_aa: CSASQGGSSYEQYF; cdr3_nt: TGCAGTGCTAGTCAGGGGGGCTCCTCCTACGAGCAGTACTTC
cdr3_length: 13; d_call: NA; j_call: TRBJ1-5; v_call: TRBV13; clone_size: NA; cdr3_aa: CASSRSGRQPQHF; cdr3_nt: TGTGCCAGCAGCCGTTCGGGTCGGCAGCCCCAGCATTTT
cdr3_length: 15; d_call: TRBD1; j_call: TRBJ1-2; v_call: TRBV19; clone_size: NA; cdr3_aa: CASHRDRESTYGYTF; cdr3_nt: TGTGCCAGCCACCGGGACAGGGAATCTACCTATGGCTACACCTTC
cdr3_length: 16; d_call: NA; j_call: TRBJ1-2; v_call: TRBV5-1; clone_size: NA; cdr3_aa: CAPRGFVITGNYVYTF; cdr3_nt: TGCGCCCCCCGAGGGTTTGTAATCACTGGGAACTATGTCTACACCTTC
cdr3_length: 20; d_call: NA; j_call: TRBJ1-1; v_call: TRBV21-1; clone_size: NA; cdr3_aa: CASTHRDRGRTIDANTEAFF; cdr3_nt: TGTGCCAGCACCCACCGGGACAGGGGGCGGACCATCGATGCGAACACTGAAGCTTTCTTT
cdr3_length: 15; d_call: NA; j_call: TRBJ1-3; v_call: TRBV5-1; clone_size: NA; cdr3_aa: CASSLSGYSGNTIYF; cdr3_nt: TGCGCCAGCAGCTTGTCGGGGTACTCTGGAAACACCATATATTTT
cdr3_length: 17; d_call: NA; j_call: TRBJ1-2; v_call: TRBV18; clone_size: few; cdr3_aa: CASSPTAGETPNYGYTF; cdr3_nt: TGTGCCAGCTCACCTACGGCAGGGGAGACTCCTAACTATGGCTACACCTTC
cdr3_length: 13; d_call: NA; j_call: TRBJ1-4; v_call: TRBV3-1/TRBV3-2; clone_size: NA; cdr3_aa: CAPWTEVNEKLFF; cdr3_nt: TGTGCCCCCTGGACGGAGGTAAATGAAAAACTGTTTTTT
cdr3_length: 16; d_call: NA; j_call: TRBJ1-2; v_call: TRBV19; clone_size: NA; cdr3_aa: CASSIGAPGGARGYTF; cdr3_nt: TGTGCCAGTAGTATAGGTGCCCCCGGGGGGGCCCGTGGCTACACCTTC
cdr3_length: 15; d_call: TRBD2; j_call: TRBJ2-1; v_call: TRBV30; clone_size: NA; cdr3_aa: CAWSPAGEYPHEQFF; cdr3_nt: TGTGCCTGGAGCCCCGCGGGAGAGTACCCCCATGAGCAGTTCTTC
cdr3_length: 14; d_call: TRBD1; j_call: TRBJ1-3; v_call: TRBV9; clone_size: NA; cdr3_aa: CASSLGTGGNTIYF; cdr3_nt: TGTGCCAGCTCTCTCGGGACAGGCGGAAACACCATATATTTT
cdr3_length: 15; d_call: TRBD1; j_call: TRBJ1-6; v_call: TRBV2; clone_size: NA; cdr3_aa: CASRILQGRHSPLHF; cdr3_nt: TGTGCCAGCAGGATACTACAGGGGAGGCATTCACCCCTCCACTTT
cdr3_length: 15; d_call: TRBD1; j_call: TRBJ1-3; v_call: TRBV2; clone_size: NA; cdr3_aa: CASSAGQLEGNTIYF; cdr3_nt: TGTGCCAGCAGTGCGGGACAGTTGGAAGGAAACACCATATATTTT
cdr3_length: 15; d_call: TRBD1; j_call: TRBJ1-2; v_call: TRBV29-1; clone_size: NA; cdr3_aa: CSVTFGTGNSDGYTF; cdr3_nt: TGCAGCGTTACCTTCGGGACAGGGAATTCTGATGGCTACACCTTC
cdr3_length: 17; d_call: NA; j_call: TRBJ2-6; v_call: TRBV2; clone_size: NA; cdr3_aa: CASSLNSFSSGANVLTF; cdr3_nt: TGTGCCAGCAGTTTGAACAGTTTCAGCTCTGGGGCCAACGTCCTGACTTTC
cdr3_length: 11; d_call: TRBD1; j_call: TRBJ1-2; v_call: TRBV2; clone_size: NA; cdr3_aa: CASSHRGGYTF; cdr3_nt: TGTGCCAGCAGTCACAGGGGTGGCTACACCTTC
cdr3_length: 18; d_call: TRBD1; j_call: TRBJ2-7; v_call: TRBV2; clone_size: once; cdr3_aa: CASRSGGDRVALSYEQYF; cdr3_nt: TGTGCCAGCAGAAGTGGAGGGGACAGGGTGGCCCTCTCCTACGAGCAGTACTTC
cdr3_length: 14; d_call: NA; j_call: TRBJ1-4; v_call: TRBV5-8; clone_size: once; cdr3_aa: CASSLDRRNEKLFF; cdr3_nt: TGTGCCAGCAGTCTGGACAGACGGAATGAAAAACTGTTTTTT
cdr3_length: 18; d_call: TRBD2; j_call: TRBJ2-7; v_call: TRBV6-1; clone_size: NA; cdr3_aa: CASSERGLAGGTYYEQYF; cdr3_nt: TGTGCCAGCAGTGAAAGGGGACTAGCGGGAGGTACCTACTACGAGCAGTACTTC
cdr3_length: 13; d_call: NA; j_call: TRBJ1-2; v_call: TRBV9; clone_size: NA; cdr3_aa: CASSVEQDYGYTF; cdr3_nt: TGTGCCAGCAGCGTAGAACAGGACTATGGCTACACCTTC
cdr3_length: 13; d_call: NA; j_call: TRBJ1-1; v_call: TRBV7-3; clone_size: NA; cdr3_aa: CASSPRQNTEAFF; cdr3_nt: TGTGCCAGCAGTCCTCGACAGAACACTGAAGCTTTCTTT
cdr3_length: 12; d_call: NA; j_call: TRBJ2-1; v_call: TRBV5-6; clone_size: NA; cdr3_aa: CASSSGGNEQFF; cdr3_nt: TGTGCCAGCAGCTCTGGGGGGAATGAGCAGTTCTTC
cdr3_length: 14; d_call: NA; j_call: TRBJ1-2; v_call: TRBV19; clone_size: once; cdr3_aa: CASSIGRGAHGYTF; cdr3_nt: TGTGCCAGTAGTATCGGGAGGGGAGCACATGGCTACACCTTC
cdr3_length: 13; d_call: NA; j_call: TRBJ1-2; v_call: TRBV30; clone_size: NA; cdr3_aa: CAWNPSMAYGYTF; cdr3_nt: TGTGCCTGGAACCCTTCAATGGCCTATGGCTACACCTTC
cdr3_length: 14; d_call: NA; j_call: TRBJ1-1; v_call: TRBV4-1; clone_size: few; cdr3_aa: CASSQDTDITEAFF; cdr3_nt: TGCGCCAGCAGCCAAGATACGGACATCACTGAAGCTTTCTTT
cdr3_length: 14; d_call: TRBD1; j_call: TRBJ1-2; v_call: TRBV27; clone_size: NA; cdr3_aa: CASSFTGGVYGYTF; cdr3_nt: TGTGCCAGCAGTTTCACAGGGGGCGTCTATGGCTACACCTTC
cdr3_length: 18; d_call: TRBD1; j_call: TRBJ1-1; v_call: TRBV19; clone_size: NA; cdr3_aa: CASTPLPGQGAVNTEAFF; cdr3_nt: TGTGCCAGTACCCCATTACCGGGACAGGGCGCGGTGAACACTGAAGCTTTCTTT
cdr3_length: 15; d_call: TRBD1; j_call: TRBJ1-5; v_call: TRBV7-9; clone_size: NA; cdr3_aa: CASSDDRASNQPQHF; cdr3_nt: TGTGCCAGCAGCGACGACAGGGCTAGCAATCAGCCCCAGCATTTT
cdr3_length: 15; d_call: TRBD2; j_call: TRBJ2-2; v_call: TRBV2; clone_size: NA; cdr3_aa: CASRGLAGEAGELFF; cdr3_nt: TGTGCCAGCAGGGGACTAGCGGGAGAGGCCGGGGAGCTGTTTTTT
cdr3_length: 15; d_call: TRBD2; j_call: TRBJ2-1; v_call: TRBV5-4; clone_size: NA; cdr3_aa: CASNPTSGSTNEQFF; cdr3_nt: TGTGCCAGCAACCCCACTAGCGGGAGTACAAATGAGCAGTTCTTC
cdr3_length: 14; d_call: TRBD1; j_call: TRBJ2-3; v_call: TRBV9; clone_size: NA; cdr3_aa: CASSAGQGPDTQYF; cdr3_nt: TGTGCCAGCAGCGCCGGACAGGGACCAGATACGCAGTATTTT
cdr3_length: 14; d_call: NA; j_call: TRBJ2-2; v_call: TRBV9; clone_size: NA; cdr3_aa: CASSAPSGAGELFF; cdr3_nt: TGTGCCAGCAGCGCACCCTCAGGGGCCGGGGAGCTGTTTTTT
cdr3_length: 15; d_call: TRBD2; j_call: TRBJ2-1; v_call: TRBV3-1/TRBV3-2; clone_size: NA; cdr3_aa: CASSLERGIYNEQFF; cdr3_nt: TGTGCCAGCAGCTTAGAGCGGGGGATCTACAATGAGCAGTTCTTC
cdr3_length: 15; d_call: TRBD1; j_call: TRBJ1-2; v_call: TRBV5-1; clone_size: NA; cdr3_aa: CASSLEGTGTKGYTF; cdr3_nt: TGCGCCAGCAGCTTGGAGGGGACAGGGACGAAGGGCTACACCTTC
cdr3_length: 15; d_call: NA; j_call: TRBJ2-2; v_call: TRBV7-9; clone_size: once; cdr3_aa: CASSLAGGRTGELFF; cdr3_nt: TGTGCCAGCAGCTTAGCGGGGGGGCGTACCGGGGAGCTGTTTTTT
cdr3_length: 16; d_call: TRBD1; j_call: TRBJ2-1; v_call: TRBV28; clone_size: NA; cdr3_aa: CASSRATGQGYNEQFF; cdr3_nt: TGTGCCAGCAGCCGAGCCACGGGACAGGGCTACAATGAGCAGTTCTTC
cdr3_length: 13; d_call: NA; j_call: TRBJ2-5; v_call: TRBV12-3/TRBV12-4; clone_size: NA; cdr3_aa: CASSSDYRETQYF; cdr3_nt: TGTGCCAGCAGCTCGGACTACCGGGAGACCCAGTACTTC
cdr3_length: 13; d_call: TRBD1; j_call: TRBJ1-2; v_call: TRBV10-3; clone_size: NA; cdr3_aa: CAISTGTDYGYTF; cdr3_nt: TGTGCCATCAGTACCGGGACAGACTATGGCTACACCTTC
cdr3_length: 14; d_call: TRBD1; j_call: TRBJ1-2; v_call: TRBV6-5; clone_size: NA; cdr3_aa: CASSRTGGGSGYTF; cdr3_nt: TGTGCCAGCAGTCGGACAGGGGGTGGCTCTGGCTACACCTTC
cdr3_length: 11; d_call: NA; j_call: TRBJ1-2; v_call: TRBV27; clone_size: NA; cdr3_aa: CASSNYYGYTF; cdr3_nt: TGTGCCAGCAGTAACTACTATGGCTACACCTTC
cdr3_length: 17; d_call: TRBD1; j_call: TRBJ2-5; v_call: TRBV18; clone_size: NA; cdr3_aa: CASSPNVGGQGLETQYF; cdr3_nt: TGTGCCAGCTCACCAAACGTCGGGGGACAGGGGTTGGAGACCCAGTACTTC
cdr3_length: 20; d_call: TRBD2; j_call: TRBJ2-1; v_call: TRBV19; clone_size: NA; cdr3_aa: CASSMNGLAGETYGYNEQFF; cdr3_nt: TGTGCCAGTAGTATGAACGGACTAGCGGGAGAAACCTATGGCTACAATGAGCAGTTCTTC
cdr3_length: 19; d_call: TRBD2; j_call: TRBJ2-1; v_call: TRBV4-1; clone_size: NA; cdr3_aa: CASSFRTTGTSGTYNEQFF; cdr3_nt: TGCGCCAGCAGCTTTCGGACCACCGGGACTAGCGGCACCTACAATGAGCAGTTCTTC
cdr3_length: 16; d_call: TRBD2; j_call: TRBJ2-3; v_call: TRBV9; clone_size: NA; cdr3_aa: CASSVVGGGETDTQYF; cdr3_nt: TGTGCCAGCAGCGTAGTGGGCGGGGGGGAAACAGATACGCAGTATTTT
cdr3_length: 13; d_call: TRBD1; j_call: TRBJ2-5; v_call: TRBV9; clone_size: once; cdr3_aa: CASSGQGRETQYF; cdr3_nt: TGTGCCAGCAGCGGACAGGGGCGGGAGACCCAGTACTTC